This T cell receptor beta chain was found in a study of control samples from healthy donors and cancer patients. Sequenced by immunoSEQ multiplex PCR; TCRdb stores in-frame clones only, minus some. Altogether 140,000 or so clones are present, roughly 89% being singletons, with the ten largest covering less than 5.5%. There are 14 residues in the CDR3. V lost 0 bases and J 3 bases, leaving 8 bases between the germline ends. Germline CDR1 and CDR2: LGHNA and YNFKEQ. The sample was blood. This clonotype was obtained from a man under 40 in good health. This sequence joins TRBV4-2 and TRBJ1-2; the D gene is possibly TRBD1 (5 bases). The CDR3 coding sequence is TGTGCCAGCAGCCAAGATGGGGGGGACTATGGCTACACCTTC. Its translation: CASSQDGGDYGYTF.